This T cell receptor beta chain was identified during a study of cytomegalovirus exposure and HLA in healthy donors. Study outcomes and limitations: In a later analysis, productive TCRs from donors in an Asian-associated ancestry cluster reportedly carried fewer N-insertions than the cohort mean. High specificity and sensitivity for cytomegalovirus status were reported for the classifier. Previous analysis showed most TCR beta V segments were productive about 87% or about 30% of the time. Later on, an analysis tied around 17,000 TCR beta sequences to HLA alleles at 0.05 false discovery rate.

CDR1 is MNHEY and CDR2 is SVGAGI in the germline V gene. Trimming shortened V by 6 bases and J by 3 bases, and 15 bases separated the two germline ends. There are 15 residues in the CDR3. Primers: 60 Vbeta forward and 13 Jbeta reverse. TCRdb keeps only in-frame clones here, not all; method: immunoSEQ multiplex PCR. The sample carries some 200,000 clones, roughly 13% recorded once. About this clone: Its cognate antigen is unknown.

Sequenced sample: PBMCs. The clonotype originates from a man aged 50 to 59 in good health and CMV-seropositive. The chain couples TRBV6-5 to TRBJ1-5; D might be TRBD1 (6 bases). In DNA, the CDR3 is TGTGCCAGCAGACCCGGACAGAAACTCAATCAGCCCCAGCATTTT. Its translation: CASRPGQKLNQPQHF.